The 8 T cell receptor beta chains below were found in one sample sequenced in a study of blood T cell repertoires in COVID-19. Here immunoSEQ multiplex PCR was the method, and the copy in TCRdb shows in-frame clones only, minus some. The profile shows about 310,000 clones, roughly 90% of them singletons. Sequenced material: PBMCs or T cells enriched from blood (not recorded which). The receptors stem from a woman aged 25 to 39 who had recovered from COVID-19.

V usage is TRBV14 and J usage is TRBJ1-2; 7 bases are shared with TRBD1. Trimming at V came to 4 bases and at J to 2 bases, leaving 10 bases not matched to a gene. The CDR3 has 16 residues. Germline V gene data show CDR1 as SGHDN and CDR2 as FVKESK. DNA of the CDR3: TGTGCCAGCAGCCGGACAGGTTACAATTTGAACTATGGCTACACCTTC. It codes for CASSRTGYNLNYGYTF.

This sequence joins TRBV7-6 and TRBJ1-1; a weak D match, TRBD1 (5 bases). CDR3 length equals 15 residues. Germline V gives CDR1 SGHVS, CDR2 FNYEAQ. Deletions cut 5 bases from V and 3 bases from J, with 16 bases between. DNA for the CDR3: TGTGCCAGCAGCCCATTGGTTCGGGGGGACACTGAAGCTTTCTTT. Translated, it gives CASSPLVRGDTEAFF.

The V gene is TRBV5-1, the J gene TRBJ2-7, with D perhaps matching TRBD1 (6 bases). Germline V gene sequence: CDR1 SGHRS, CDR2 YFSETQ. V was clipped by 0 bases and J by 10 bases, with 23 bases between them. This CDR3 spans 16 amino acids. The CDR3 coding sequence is TGCGCCAGCAGCTTGGGCCTGGGGGCCCCAACCTTCTCCCAGTACTTC. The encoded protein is CASSLGLGAPTFSQYF.

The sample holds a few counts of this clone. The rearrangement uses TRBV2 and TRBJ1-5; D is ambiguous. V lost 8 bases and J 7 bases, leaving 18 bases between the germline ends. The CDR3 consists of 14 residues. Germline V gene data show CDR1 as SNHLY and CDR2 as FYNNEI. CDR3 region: CASELRLRGQPQHF. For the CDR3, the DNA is TGTGCCAGCGAATTAAGGTTGAGAGGACAGCCCCAGCATTTT.

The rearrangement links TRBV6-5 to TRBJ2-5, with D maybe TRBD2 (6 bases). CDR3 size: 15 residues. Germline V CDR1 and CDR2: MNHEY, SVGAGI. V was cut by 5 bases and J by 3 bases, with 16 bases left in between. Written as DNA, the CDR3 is TGTGCCAGCAGTCCCCCCGGCGGGGAAAAAGAGACCCAGTACTTC. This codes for CASSPPGGEKETQYF.

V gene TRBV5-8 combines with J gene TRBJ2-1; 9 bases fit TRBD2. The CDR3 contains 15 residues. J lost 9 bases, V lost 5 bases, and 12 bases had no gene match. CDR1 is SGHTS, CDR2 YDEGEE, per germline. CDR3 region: CASRRVASGVSEQFF. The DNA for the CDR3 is TGTGCCAGCAGGAGGGTGGCTAGCGGGGTCAGTGAGCAGTTCTTC.

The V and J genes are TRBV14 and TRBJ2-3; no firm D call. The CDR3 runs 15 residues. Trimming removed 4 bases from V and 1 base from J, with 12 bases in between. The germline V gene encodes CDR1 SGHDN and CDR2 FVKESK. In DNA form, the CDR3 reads TGTGCCAGCAGCCGGGCCTTGGTGGGCACAGATACGCAGTATTTT. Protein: CASSRALVGTDTQYF. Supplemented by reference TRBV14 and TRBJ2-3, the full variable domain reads EAGVTQFPSHSVIEKGQTVTLRCDPISGHDNLYWYRRVMGKEIKFLLHFVKESKQDESGMPNNRFLAERTGGTYSTLKVQPAELEDSGVYFCASSRALVGTDTQYFGPGTRLTVL.

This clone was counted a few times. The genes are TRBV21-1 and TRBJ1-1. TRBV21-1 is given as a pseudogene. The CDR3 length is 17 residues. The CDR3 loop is CASSKRGRDLWNTEAFF. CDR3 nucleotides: TGTGCCAGCAGCAAACGAGGCAGGGACTTATGGAACACTGAAGCTTTCTTT.